This T cell receptor beta chain was captured by sequencing in a study of control samples from healthy donors and cancer patients. Assay used: immunoSEQ multiplex PCR; TCRdb lists only in-frame clones, some missing. The sample lists around 130,000 clones; roughly 90% were seen once. Material for sequencing was blood. The receptor was derived from a man aged 18 to 29 in good health.

The CDR3 region is CASSQVGDRGVWGYTF. The CDR3 bases are TGCGCCAGCAGCCAAGTGGGGGACAGGGGGGTATGGGGCTACACCTTC. The chain joins TRBV4-1 to TRBJ1-2, with 11 bases that match TRBD1. Trimming cost V 1 base and J 8 bases; bases outside gene matches: 9. The CDR3 has 16 residues. Germline CDR1 reads MGHRA; CDR2 reads YSYEKL.